The 27 T cell receptor beta chains given below trace back to one sample, sequenced in a study of control samples from healthy donors and cancer patients. Libraries were prepared by immunoSEQ multiplex PCR; TCRdb keeps only in-frame clonotypes and omits some of them. The profile covers more than 95,000 clones, with roughly 86% appearing a single time and about 3% taken by the ten largest. Sequenced sample: blood. The origin of the receptors is a man aged 55-75 years in good health.

As DNA, the CDR3 is TGTGCCAGCAGCCAAATGGAGGTAAACACCATATATTTT. It specifies CASSQMEVNTIYF. The V call is TRBV3-1 (or the pseudogene TRBV3-2), the J call TRBJ1-3; D is unresolved. V was shortened by 2 bases and J by 6 bases, with 8 bases between the two germline ends. CDR3 length: 13 residues. Germline assignment: CDR1 LGHDT and CDR2 YNNKEL (reference sequence).

The chain is built from TRBV7-9 and TRBJ2-3, with D unclear. From germline, CDR1 is SEHNR and CDR2 FQNEAQ (reference sequence). Deletions cut 1 base from V and 0 bases from J, with 14 bases between. CDR3 length: 17 residues. CDR3 sequence: CASSLGPVVGSTDTQYF. The CDR3 DNA reads as TGTGCCAGCAGCTTAGGACCGGTGGTTGGTAGCACAGATACGCAGTATTTT.

This chain links TRBV28 with TRBJ2-1; D possibly uses TRBD1 or TRBD2 (5 bases each). This CDR3 has 16 residues. Germline lookup yields CDR1 MDHEN and CDR2 SYDVKM. Deletions cut 2 bases from V and 4 bases from J, with 15 bases between. This CDR3 reads CASSLALGRIYNEQFF. The CDR3 nucleotides are TGTGCCAGCAGTTTAGCCTTGGGACGGATTTACAATGAGCAGTTCTTC.

This clone was observed a single time. The chain combines TRBV30 with TRBJ1-6; D gene uncertain. The CDR3 sequence is 12 residues long. Trimming stripped 5 bases from V and 10 bases from J, with 12 bases between. Germline CDR1 reads GTSNPN; CDR2 reads SVGIG (reference sequence). The CDR3 sequence: CAWARTGSPLHF. For the CDR3, the DNA is TGTGCCTGGGCCCGGACGGGCTCACCCCTCCACTTT. Combining the CDR3 with reference TRBV30 and TRBJ1-6 gives the whole variable domain SQTIHQWPATLVQPVGSPLSLECTVEGTSNPNLYWYRQAAGRGLQLLFYSVGIGQISSEVPQNLSASRPQDRQFILSSKKLLLSDSGFYLCAWARTGSPLHFGNGTRLTVT.

This rearrangement joins TRBV5-1 to TRBJ2-7, with D hard to call. The V gene lost 0 bases and the J gene lost 0 bases, with 10 bases spanning the gap. This CDR3 region has 15 residues. The germline gives CDR1 SGHRS, CDR2 YFSETQ. The CDR3 DNA follows: TGCGCCAGCAGCTTGGGGGCAGGCCGCTCCTACGAGCAGTACTTC. The encoded protein is CASSLGAGRSYEQYF.

For this clone: Other DNA sequences within the sample encode an identical CDR3. The V and J genes are TRBV24-1 and TRBJ1-6, with D tentatively TRBD1 (5 bases). The CDR3 runs 14 residues. Germline values: CDR1 KGHDR, CDR2 SFDVKD. Trimming pared 3 bases from V and 4 bases from J, leaving 6 bases between. The CDR3 DNA sequence: TGTGCCACCAGTGATGGGGGTTATAATTCACCCCTCCACTTT. Protein: CATSDGGYNSPLHF.

The chain couples TRBV4-1 to TRBJ2-1; TRBD2 is a possible D gene (6 bases). The germline gives CDR1 MGHRA, CDR2 YSYEKL. V lost 0 bases and J 7 bases, leaving 13 bases between the germline ends. This CDR3 is 15 amino acids long. The CDR3 DNA reads as TGCGCCAGCAGCCAAGATAATCTAGCGAGTAATGAGCAGTTCTTC. It yields the protein CASSQDNLASNEQFF.

V gene TRBV27 combines with J gene TRBJ1-1; 7 positions agree with TRBD1. Trimming took 1 base from V and 5 from J; bases not matched to a gene: 4. This CDR3 region has 14 residues. Germline CDR1 reads MNHEY; CDR2 reads SMNVEV (reference sequence). CDR3 sequence reads: CASSLFSGGTEAFF. CDR3 sequence (DNA): TGTGCCAGCAGTTTATTTTCAGGGGGGACTGAAGCTTTCTTT.

The V and J genes are TRBV9 and TRBJ2-1, with D possibly being TRBD2 (6 bases). This CDR3 is 16 amino acids long. V was shortened by 2 bases and J by 0 bases, with 12 bases between the two germline ends. Germline V gene data show CDR1 as SGDLS and CDR2 as YYNGEE. CDR3 in DNA: TGTGCCAGCAGCGTTACCGGGGGAAGCTCCTACAATGAGCAGTTCTTC. This gives the protein CASSVTGGSSYNEQFF.

The chain links TRBV28 to TRBJ2-3; D is undetermined. The ends were cut back, 5 bases at V and 4 bases at J, with 7 bases in the middle. Looked up from germline, CDR1 is MDHEN and CDR2 is SYDVKM. The CDR3 length is 12 residues. CDR3 amino acids: CASSKWADTQYF. The CDR3 DNA reads as TGTGCCAGCAGTAAATGGGCAGATACGCAGTATTTT.

This clone was detected only once. This chain joins TRBV10-3 and TRBJ2-7; 9 bases match TRBD1. The length of the CDR3 is 13 residues. The germline CDR1 and CDR2 sequences are ENHRY and SYGVKD. V dropped 6 bases and J dropped 4; count of bases not matched to a gene: 4. CDR3 residues: CAISRDREYEQYF. The DNA of the CDR3 is TGTGCCATCAGCCGGGACAGGGAGTACGAGCAGTACTTC.

The gene calls are TRBV6-6 and TRBJ1-1, with 7 nucleotides matching TRBD1. Germline V CDR1 and CDR2: MNHNY, SVGAGI (reference sequence). J was trimmed by 9 bases and V by 6 bases; bases with no gene match: 13. This CDR3 is 14 amino acids long. The DNA for the CDR3 is TGTGCCAGCAGCCCTGCACAGGGGTCGGGGAAAGCTTTCTTT. Protein: CASSPAQGSGKAFF.

The chain combines TRBV9 with TRBJ1-5; 8 bases line up with TRBD1. The V gene end was trimmed by 0 bases and the J gene end by 5 bases; junction bases not matched to a gene: 4. The CDR3 totals 15 residues. Germline assignment: CDR1 SGDLS and CDR2 YYNGEE. CDR3: CASSVGTGYYQPQHF. In DNA form, the CDR3 reads TGTGCCAGCAGCGTAGGGACAGGGTATTATCAGCCCCAGCATTTT.

The gene calls are TRBV29-1 and TRBJ2-5; 8 positions agree with TRBD1. Germline CDR1 and CDR2: SQVTM and ANQGSEA. Trimming at V came to 7 bases and at J to 1 base, leaving 2 bases not matched to a gene. The CDR3 spans 12 residues. For the CDR3, the DNA is TGCAGCGCACAGGGGGGCCAAGAGACCCAGTACTTC. It encodes CSAQGGQETQYF. Combining the CDR3 with reference TRBV29-1 and TRBJ2-5 gives the whole variable domain SAVISQKPSRDICQRGTSLTIQCQVDSQVTMMFWYRQQPGQSLTLIATANQGSEATYESGFVIDKFPISRPNLTFSTLTVSNMSPEDSSIYLCSAQGGQETQYFGPGTRLLVL.

The chain uses TRBV7-9 and TRBJ2-2; 11 bases fit TRBD1. The CDR3 consists of 15 residues. J lost 6 bases, V lost 5 bases, and 5 bases had no gene match. The germline CDR1 and CDR2 sequences are SEHNR and FQNEAQ (reference sequence). CDR3: CASSRQGQGAGELFF. CDR3 coding DNA: TGTGCCAGCAGCCGACAGGGACAGGGGGCCGGGGAGCTGTTTTTT. Supplemented by reference TRBV7-9 and TRBJ2-2, the full variable domain reads DTGVSQNPRHKITKRGQNVTFRCDPISEHNRLYWYRQTLGQGPEFLTYFQNEAQLEKSRLLSDRFSAERPKGSFSTLEIQRTEQGDSAMYLCASSRQGQGAGELFFGEGSRLTVL.

The CDR3 protein is CASDQKQGTQHF. CDR3 DNA: TGTGCCAGTGACCAAAAACAGGGGACCCAGCATTTT. The V and J genes are TRBV19 and TRBJ1-5; 7 positions match TRBD1. The length of the CDR3 is 12 residues. From germline, CDR1 is LNHDA and CDR2 SQIVND (reference sequence). The V and J ends lost 8 bases and 11 bases, in that order; junction bases with no gene match: 9.

This clone came up a few times. This chain connects TRBV3-1 (or the pseudogene TRBV3-2) to TRBJ2-1; 10 bases match TRBD2. This CDR3 is built from 16 residues. J gave up 5 bases and V 5 bases, and 9 bases lay outside the gene matches. Germline V lookup: CDR1 LGHDT, CDR2 YNNKEL (reference sequence). In DNA form, the CDR3 reads TGTGCCAGCAGCTTCACCCTAGCGGGGGCCAACAATGAGCAGTTCTTC. This sequence encodes CASSFTLAGANNEQFF.

The chain uses TRBV5-1 and TRBJ2-3; D is unresolved. Germline V CDR1 and CDR2: SGHRS, YFSETQ. There are 12 residues in the CDR3. With 3 bases removed from V and 8 bases from J, the gap between germline ends came to 10 bases. In DNA form, the CDR3 reads TGCGCCAGCAGCTCAGAGATAGCTACGCAGTATTTT. The encoded protein is CASSSEIATQYF.

This clone was recorded only once. The chain recombines TRBV19 with TRBJ1-1; D may be TRBD1 (6 bases). This CDR3 is 14 amino acids long. Trimming cost V 8 bases and J 1 base, with 14 bases left between them. In germline, CDR1 is LNHDA, CDR2 SQIVND (reference sequence). CDR3 nucleotides: TGTGCCAGTGGGGGCGACAGGAGGAACACTGAAGCTTTCTTT. The encoded protein is CASGGDRRNTEAFF.

The chain employs TRBV2 and TRBJ1-1, with D unclear. The CDR3 is made up of 14 amino acids. CDR1 and CDR2 from the germline V gene are SNHLY and FYNNEI. V gave up 5 bases and J gave up 0 bases, with 10 bases separating them. In DNA form, the CDR3 reads TGTGCCAGCAGTCCGGGGTCACTGAACACTGAAGCTTTCTTT. Its protein product is CASSPGSLNTEAFF.

This clone was counted a single time. The rearrangement links TRBV5-1 to TRBJ1-2; 9 bases agree with TRBD1. From germline, CDR1 is SGHRS and CDR2 YFSETQ. V gave up 4 bases and J gave up 8 bases; unmatched junction bases: 15. This CDR3 contains 16 residues. CDR3: CASSPGQGTSPLGYTF. The CDR3 DNA is TGCGCCAGCAGCCCGGGACAGGGAACGTCTCCTTTAGGCTACACCTTC.

The CDR3: CASSSGANYGYTF. In DNA, the CDR3 is TGTGCCAGCAGTTCTGGAGCTAACTATGGCTACACCTTC. This chain links TRBV12-3 or TRBV12-4 with TRBJ1-2; D not certain. Trimming shortened V by 4 bases and J by 0 bases, and 6 bases separated the two germline ends. There are 13 residues in the CDR3.

The table lists this clone with a count of one. The chain uses TRBV6-1 and TRBJ1-2; D is unresolved. The CDR3 consists of 15 residues. V was pared by 2 bases and J by 6 bases, with 16 bases between. The germline gives CDR1 MNHNS, CDR2 SASEGT. CDR3 residues: CASSENLSLGHGYTF. In DNA form, the CDR3 reads TGTGCCAGCAGTGAAAATTTGTCCCTTGGGCATGGCTACACCTTC.

This clone was picked up one time. This CDR3 reads CATLSGTGELFF. The CDR3 coding sequence is TGTGCCACCCTTAGCGGGACCGGGGAGCTGTTTTTT. The chain combines TRBV24-1 with TRBJ2-2, with 7 nucleotides matching TRBD2. The CDR3 contains 12 residues. The V and J ends lost 9 bases and 5 bases, in that order; junction bases with no gene match: 2. Per the germline V gene, CDR1 is KGHDR and CDR2 is SFDVKD.

This clone came up a few times. The rearrangement uses TRBV6-5 and TRBJ2-3; 9 nucleotides match TRBD1. Trimming at V came to 2 bases and at J to 7 bases, leaving 4 bases not matched to a gene. Germline CDR1 is MNHEY and CDR2 is SVGAGI. CDR3 length: 14 residues. CDR3 amino acids: CASSYLQGANTQYF. The CDR3, as DNA: TGTGCCAGCAGTTACCTACAGGGGGCGAATACGCAGTATTTT.

The rearrangement uses TRBV19 and TRBJ2-2, with a tentative D call TRBD2 (6 bases). Germline V gives CDR1 LNHDA, CDR2 SQIVND (reference sequence). With 5 bases removed from V and 6 bases from J, the gap between germline ends came to 16 bases. This CDR3 contains 15 residues. CDR3 DNA: TGTGCCAGTAGTCCCTTACGACTAGACGCCGGGGAGCTGTTTTTT. As protein: CASSPLRLDAGELFF.

Only a few counts were recorded for this clone. J is TRBJ1-5 and V is TRBV5-6, with unresolved D. Between the trimmed V and J ends, which lost 4 bases and 7 bases, there was a span of 9 bases. The CDR3 is 12 residues long. Germline CDR1 SGHDT, CDR2 YYEEEE. This CDR3 is CASSRGSQPQHF. DNA for the CDR3: TGTGCCAGCAGCCGGGGAAGCCAGCCCCAGCATTTT.